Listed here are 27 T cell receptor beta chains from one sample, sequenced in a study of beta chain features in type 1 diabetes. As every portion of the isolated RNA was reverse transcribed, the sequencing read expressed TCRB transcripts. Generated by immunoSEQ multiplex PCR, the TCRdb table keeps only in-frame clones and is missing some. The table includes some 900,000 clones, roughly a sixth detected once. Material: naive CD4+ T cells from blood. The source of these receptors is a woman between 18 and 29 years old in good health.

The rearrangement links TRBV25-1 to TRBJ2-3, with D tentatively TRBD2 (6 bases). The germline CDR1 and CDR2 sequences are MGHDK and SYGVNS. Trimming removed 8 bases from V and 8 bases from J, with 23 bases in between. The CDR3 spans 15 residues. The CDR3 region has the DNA TGTGCCAGCGCTACCCCTGGCGGGAATCTAGTTACGCAGTATTTT. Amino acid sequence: CASATPGGNLVTQYF.

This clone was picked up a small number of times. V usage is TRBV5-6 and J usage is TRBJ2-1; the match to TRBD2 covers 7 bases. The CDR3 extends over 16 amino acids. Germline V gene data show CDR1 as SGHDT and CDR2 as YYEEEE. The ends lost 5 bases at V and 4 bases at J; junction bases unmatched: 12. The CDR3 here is CASRILADGMYNEQFF. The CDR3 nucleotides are TGTGCCAGCAGGATCCTAGCGGACGGGATGTACAATGAGCAGTTCTTC. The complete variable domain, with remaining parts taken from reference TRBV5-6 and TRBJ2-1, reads DAGVTQSPTHLIKTRGQQVTLRCSPKSGHDTVSWYQQALGQGPQFIFQYYEEEERQRGNFPDRFSGHQFPNYSSELNVNALLLGDSALYLCASRILADGMYNEQFFGPGTRLTVL.

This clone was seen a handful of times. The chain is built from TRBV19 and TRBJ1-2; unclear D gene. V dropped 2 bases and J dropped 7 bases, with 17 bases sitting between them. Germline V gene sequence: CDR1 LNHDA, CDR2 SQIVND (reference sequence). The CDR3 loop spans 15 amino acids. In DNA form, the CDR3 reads TGTGCCAGTAGTATATCCTATAGGATTTCGCTTGGCTACACCTTC. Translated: CASSISYRISLGYTF.

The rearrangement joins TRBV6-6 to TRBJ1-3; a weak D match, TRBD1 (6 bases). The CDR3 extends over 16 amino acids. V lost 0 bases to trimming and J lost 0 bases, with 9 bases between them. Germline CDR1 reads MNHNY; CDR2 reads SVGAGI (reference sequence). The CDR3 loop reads CASSYSQGSSGNTIYF. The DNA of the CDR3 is TGTGCCAGCAGTTACTCCCAGGGGAGCTCTGGAAACACCATATATTTT.

Written as DNA, the CDR3 is TGTGCCAGCAGCTCGAGGGACAGACCTACGCAGTATTTT. Protein: CASSSRDRPTQYF. The rearrangement uses TRBV11-2 and TRBJ2-3, with 7 bases that match TRBD1. V was pared by 4 bases and J by 8 bases, with 6 bases of the junction left unmatched. CDR3 length: 13 residues. Germline V CDR1 and CDR2: SGHAT, FQNNGV.

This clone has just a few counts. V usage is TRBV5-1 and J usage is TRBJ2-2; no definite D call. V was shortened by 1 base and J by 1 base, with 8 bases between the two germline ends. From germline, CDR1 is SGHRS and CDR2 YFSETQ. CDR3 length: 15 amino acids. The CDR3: CASSLNTLNTGELFF. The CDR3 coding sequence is TGCGCCAGCAGCTTGAACACCTTGAACACCGGGGAGCTGTTTTTT.

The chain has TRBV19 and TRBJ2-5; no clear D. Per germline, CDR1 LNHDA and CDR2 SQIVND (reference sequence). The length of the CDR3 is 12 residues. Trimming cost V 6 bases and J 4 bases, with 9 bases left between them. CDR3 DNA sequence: TGTGCCAGTAGGGGCCAGCGAGAGACCCAGTACTTC. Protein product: CASRGQRETQYF.

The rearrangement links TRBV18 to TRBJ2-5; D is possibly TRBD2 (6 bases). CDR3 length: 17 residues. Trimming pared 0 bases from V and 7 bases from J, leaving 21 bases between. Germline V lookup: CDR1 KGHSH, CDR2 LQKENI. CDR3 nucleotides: TGTGCCAGCTCACCACCAGGGGCTGGAGGGGTTCATGGGACCCAGTACTTC. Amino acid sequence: CASSPPGAGGVHGTQYF.

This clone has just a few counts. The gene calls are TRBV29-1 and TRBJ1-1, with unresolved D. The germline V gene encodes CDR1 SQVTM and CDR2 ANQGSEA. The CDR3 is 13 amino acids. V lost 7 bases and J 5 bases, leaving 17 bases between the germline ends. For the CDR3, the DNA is TGCAGCGCCGCTGGGCTGAGGGAGACTGAAGCTTTCTTT. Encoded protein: CSAAGLRETEAFF.

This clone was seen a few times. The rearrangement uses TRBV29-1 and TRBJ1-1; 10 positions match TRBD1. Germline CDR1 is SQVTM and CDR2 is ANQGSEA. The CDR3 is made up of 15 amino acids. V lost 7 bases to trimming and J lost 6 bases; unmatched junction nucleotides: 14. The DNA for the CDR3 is TGCAGCGAACAGCGTCAGGACAGGGGGAGACCTGAAGCTTTCTTT. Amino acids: CSEQRQDRGRPEAFF.

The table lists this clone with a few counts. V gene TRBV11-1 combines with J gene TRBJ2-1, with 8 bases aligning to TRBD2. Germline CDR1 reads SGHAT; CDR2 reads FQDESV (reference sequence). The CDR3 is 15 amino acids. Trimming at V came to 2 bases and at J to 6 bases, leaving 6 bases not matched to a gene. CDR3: CASSLPSGSFNEQFF. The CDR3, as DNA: TGTGCCAGCAGCTTACCCAGCGGGAGTTTCAATGAGCAGTTCTTC.

The CDR3 region has the DNA TGTGCCAGCAGGCCACAGGGTGCTTCTGGAAACACCATATATTTT. It codes for CASRPQGASGNTIYF. J is TRBJ1-3 and V is TRBV28; maybe TRBD1 (6 bases). V lost 6 bases to trimming and J lost 1 base, with 13 bases between them. This CDR3 is built from 15 residues. The germline CDR1 and CDR2 sequences are MDHEN and SYDVKM.

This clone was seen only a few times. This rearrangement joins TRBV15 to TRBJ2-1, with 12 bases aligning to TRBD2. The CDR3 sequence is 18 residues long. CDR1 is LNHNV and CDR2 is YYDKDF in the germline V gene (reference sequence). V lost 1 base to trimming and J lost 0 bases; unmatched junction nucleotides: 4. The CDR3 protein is CATSRGLAGVSSYNEQFF. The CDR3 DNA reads TGTGCCACCAGCAGAGGACTAGCGGGGGTGAGCTCCTACAATGAGCAGTTCTTC. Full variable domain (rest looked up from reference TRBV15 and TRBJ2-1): DAMVIQNPRYQVTQFGKPVTLSCSQTLNHNVMYWYQQKSSQAPKLLFHYYDKDFNNEADTPDNFQSRRPNTSFCFLDIRSPGLGDTAMYLCATSRGLAGVSSYNEQFFGPGTRLTVL.

As DNA, the CDR3 is TGTGCCAGCAGTCCCACGCAGAACACCGGGGAGCTGTTTTTT. The encoded protein is CASSPTQNTGELFF. V is TRBV6-8 and J is TRBJ2-2; D gene uncertain. The V gene lost 5 bases and the J gene lost 1 base, with 8 bases spanning the gap. Germline CDR1 reads MNHGY; CDR2 reads SAAAGT. This CDR3 region has 14 residues.

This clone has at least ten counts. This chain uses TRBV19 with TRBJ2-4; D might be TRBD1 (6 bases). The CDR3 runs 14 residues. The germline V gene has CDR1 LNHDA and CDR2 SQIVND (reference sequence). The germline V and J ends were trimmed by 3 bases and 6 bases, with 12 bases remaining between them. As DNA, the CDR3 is TGTGCCAGTAGTATCAGCAGGGGTGGAAACATTCAGTACTTC. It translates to CASSISRGGNIQYF.

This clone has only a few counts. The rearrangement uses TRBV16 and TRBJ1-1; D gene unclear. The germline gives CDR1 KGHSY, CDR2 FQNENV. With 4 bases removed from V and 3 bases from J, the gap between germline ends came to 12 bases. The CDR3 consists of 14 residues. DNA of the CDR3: TGTGCCAGCAGCCCGATGTCGGGGTACACTGAAGCTTTCTTT. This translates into CASSPMSGYTEAFF.

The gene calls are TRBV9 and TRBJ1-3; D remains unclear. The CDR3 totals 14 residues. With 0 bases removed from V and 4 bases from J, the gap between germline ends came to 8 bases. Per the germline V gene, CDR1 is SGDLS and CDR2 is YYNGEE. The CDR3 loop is CASSVDGGGNTIYF. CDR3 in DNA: TGTGCCAGCAGCGTAGACGGAGGCGGAAACACCATATATTTT.

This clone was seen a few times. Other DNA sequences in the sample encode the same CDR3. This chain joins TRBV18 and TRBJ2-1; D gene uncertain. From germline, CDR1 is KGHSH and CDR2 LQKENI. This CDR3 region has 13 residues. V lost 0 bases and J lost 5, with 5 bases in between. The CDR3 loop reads CASSPPTHNEQFF. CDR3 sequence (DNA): TGTGCCAGCTCACCACCGACCCACAATGAGCAGTTCTTC.

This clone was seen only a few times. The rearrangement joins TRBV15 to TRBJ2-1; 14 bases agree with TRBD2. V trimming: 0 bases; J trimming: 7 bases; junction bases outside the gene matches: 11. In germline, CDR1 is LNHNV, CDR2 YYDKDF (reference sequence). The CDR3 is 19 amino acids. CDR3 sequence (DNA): TGTGCCACCAGCAGAGAGGGGGGACTAGCGGGAGTGAGAGGAAATGAGCAGTTCTTC. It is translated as CATSREGGLAGVRGNEQFF.

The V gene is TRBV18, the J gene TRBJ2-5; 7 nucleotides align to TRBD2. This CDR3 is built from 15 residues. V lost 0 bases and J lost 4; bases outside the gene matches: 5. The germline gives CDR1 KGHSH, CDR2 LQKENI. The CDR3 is CASSPPGLQLETQYF. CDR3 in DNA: TGTGCCAGCTCACCACCGGGACTACAGCTAGAGACCCAGTACTTC.

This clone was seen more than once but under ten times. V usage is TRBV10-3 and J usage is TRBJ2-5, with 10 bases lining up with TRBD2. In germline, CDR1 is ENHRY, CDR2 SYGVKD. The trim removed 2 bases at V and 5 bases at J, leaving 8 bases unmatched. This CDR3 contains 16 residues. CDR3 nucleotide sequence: TGTGCCATCAGTGAGGGGGCTAGCGGGAGAGGGGAGACCCAGTACTTC. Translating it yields CAISEGASGRGETQYF.

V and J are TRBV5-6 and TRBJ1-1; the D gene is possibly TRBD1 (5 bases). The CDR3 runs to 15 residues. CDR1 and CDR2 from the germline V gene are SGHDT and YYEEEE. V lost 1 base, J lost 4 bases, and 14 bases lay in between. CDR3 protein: CASSLTGLRFTEAFF. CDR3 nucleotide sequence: TGTGCCAGCAGCTTGACGGGGCTGCGGTTCACTGAAGCTTTCTTT.

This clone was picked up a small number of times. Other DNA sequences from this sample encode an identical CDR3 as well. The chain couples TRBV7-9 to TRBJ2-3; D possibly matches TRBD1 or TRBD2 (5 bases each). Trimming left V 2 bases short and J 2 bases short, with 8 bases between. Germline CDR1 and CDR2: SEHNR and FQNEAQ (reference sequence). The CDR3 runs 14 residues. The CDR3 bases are TGTGCCAGCAGCTTAACGGGGCCCACAGATACGCAGTATTTT. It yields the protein CASSLTGPTDTQYF.

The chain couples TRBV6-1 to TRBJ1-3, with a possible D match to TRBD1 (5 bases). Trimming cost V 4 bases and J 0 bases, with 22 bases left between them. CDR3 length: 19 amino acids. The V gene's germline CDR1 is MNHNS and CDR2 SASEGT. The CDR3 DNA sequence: TGTGCCAGCAGTGCATCCCGTGAGGGGTTACTACTCTCTGGAAACACCATATATTTT. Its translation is CASSASREGLLLSGNTIYF.

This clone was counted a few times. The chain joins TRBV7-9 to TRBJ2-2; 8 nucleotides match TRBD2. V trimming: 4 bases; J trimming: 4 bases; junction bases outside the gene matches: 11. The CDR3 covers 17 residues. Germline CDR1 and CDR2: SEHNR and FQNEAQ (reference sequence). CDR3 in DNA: TGTGCCAGCAGCTCCTCTCAAAACAGCGGGAGCACCGGGGAGCTGTTTTTT. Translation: CASSSSQNSGSTGELFF.

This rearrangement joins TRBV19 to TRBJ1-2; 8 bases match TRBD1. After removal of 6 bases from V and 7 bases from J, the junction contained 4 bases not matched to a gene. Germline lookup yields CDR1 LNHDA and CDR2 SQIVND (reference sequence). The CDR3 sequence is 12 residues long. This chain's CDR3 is CASSTGGAGYTF. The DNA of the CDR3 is TGTGCCAGTAGCACAGGGGGAGCTGGCTACACCTTC.

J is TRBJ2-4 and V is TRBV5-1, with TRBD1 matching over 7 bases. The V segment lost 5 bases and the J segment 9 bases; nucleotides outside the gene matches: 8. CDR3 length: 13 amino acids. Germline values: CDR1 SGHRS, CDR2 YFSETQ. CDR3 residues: CASRPTGDGIQYF. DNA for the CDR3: TGCGCCAGCAGACCCACAGGGGATGGCATTCAGTACTTC. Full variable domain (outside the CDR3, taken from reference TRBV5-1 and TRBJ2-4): KAGVTQTPRYLIKTRGQQVTLSCSPISGHRSVSWYQQTPGQGLQFLFEYFSETQRNKGNFPGRFSGRQFSNSRSEMNVSTLELGDSALYLCASRPTGDGIQYFGAGTRLSVL.